Sequencing of this TCR beta chain was carried out in a study of shared clonotypes between healthy human individuals. Study results and limitations: Clonotype sharing among donors, it was expected, would be affected by sequencing depth. Some naive CD4 clonotypes, around 4.9%, turned up in common across a handful of donors.

Sorted-subset replicate PCR reactions were performed with approximately 190 ng DNA, corresponding to roughly 30,000 T cell genomes. Produced via immunoSEQ multiplex PCR; TCRdb's table is partial and in-frame only. The profile covers about 1,500,000 clones, with approximately 96% appearing a single time and more than 0.9% taken by the ten largest. On this clone: Its matching antigen is unknown.

The receptor's source is a young man in good health. Sequenced material: naive CD4+ T cells sorted from blood. Subset denoted: CD45RA+ positively selected.

The CDR3 protein is CASSPEHLSYEQYF. In nucleotides, the CDR3 is TGTGCCAGCTCACCCGAACACCTCTCCTACGAGCAGTACTTC. The J gene is TRBJ2-7, the V gene TRBV18; D gene unclear. The V gene lost 3 bases and the J gene lost 0 bases, with 9 bases spanning the gap. CDR1 KGHSH and CDR2 LQKENI come from the germline V gene. This CDR3 spans 14 amino acids.